This T cell receptor beta chain was identified in a study of blood T cell repertoires in COVID-19. Study details: Sites in the United States, Italy and Spain provided acute and convalescent COVID-19 samples. PBMCs, B-cell-depleted T cells, or T cells provided the cDNA or gDNA that made up the material.

Source study methods: Amplifying reference gene primers gave estimates of nucleated cell counts. Sequencing was performed with immunoSEQ multiplex PCR; in TCRdb, only in-frame clones are kept and a portion is missing. V, J and clone size reflect that table, while D and trimming were determined from the DNA. The sample contains about 200,000 clones, about 86% of which appear only once. V was pared by 2 bases and J by 3 bases, with 11 bases between. CDR1 MNHEY and CDR2 SVGEGT come from the germline V gene. The CDR3 covers 14 residues. In this sample, this clone turned up a few times. The receptor comes from a woman in her fifties or sixties with acute or convalescent COVID-19. The gene calls are TRBV6-2 or TRBV6-3 and TRBJ2-7; D not certain. Specimen: peripheral blood. CDR3 residues: CASSYPGEIYEQYF. CDR3 coding DNA: TGTGCCAGCAGTTACCCAGGCGAGATCTACGAGCAGTACTTC.